The 27 T cell receptor beta chains below all came from one sample that was sequenced in a study of blood T cell repertoires in COVID-19. Generated by immunoSEQ multiplex PCR, the TCRdb table keeps only in-frame clones and is missing some. The sample yields some 200,000 clones, approximately 85% seen once. Material: peripheral blood. These receptors were obtained from a woman of 80 years or more with acute or convalescent COVID-19.

CDR3 DNA sequence: TGTGCCTGGGTTCCAGGGTGGAGTGGGTGGTCAGATACGCAGTATTTT. Protein product: CAWVPGWSGWSDTQYF. The gene calls are TRBV30 and TRBJ2-3; possibly TRBD1 for D (5 bases). Germline loops: CDR1 GTSNPN, CDR2 SVGIG (reference sequence). V shed 5 bases and J shed 4 bases, with 22 bases lying between them. The CDR3 consists of 16 residues.

The chain recombines TRBV5-1 with TRBJ2-7; TRBD2 agrees at 8 bases. The germline V gene encodes CDR1 SGHRS and CDR2 YFSETQ. The ends lost 5 bases at V and 4 bases at J; junction bases unmatched: 5. The CDR3 sequence is 13 residues long. CDR3 in amino acids: CASRNSGGYEQYF. In nucleotides, the CDR3 is TGCGCCAGCAGGAACAGCGGGGGTTACGAGCAGTACTTC.

The gene calls are TRBV5-1 and TRBJ2-1; 10 bases fit TRBD2. From germline, CDR1 is SGHRS and CDR2 YFSETQ. V dropped 0 bases and J dropped 8; count of bases not matched to a gene: 11. The CDR3 extends over 17 amino acids. CDR3 in DNA: TGCGCCAGCAGCTTGGAGGCTCGCTCTAGCGGGGGTCATGAGCAGTTCTTC. Its protein is CASSLEARSSGGHEQFF.

The V call is TRBV3-1 (or the pseudogene TRBV3-2), the J call TRBJ2-1; the D gene is possibly TRBD2 (5 bases). There are 14 residues in the CDR3. V shed 4 bases and J shed 4 bases, with 11 bases lying between them. Germline V gene sequence: CDR1 LGHDT, CDR2 YNNKEL (reference sequence). CDR3 sequence reads: CASSLGLIYNEQFF. CDR3 nucleotide sequence: TGTGCCAGCAGCCTTGGACTTATATACAATGAGCAGTTCTTC.

CDR3 loop: CASSVPSGSPSSYNEQFF. In nucleotides, the CDR3 is TGTGCCAGCAGCGTACCTAGCGGGAGTCCTAGCTCCTACAATGAGCAGTTCTTC. The chain employs TRBV9 and TRBJ2-1, with 10 positions matching TRBD2. Germline values: CDR1 SGDLS, CDR2 YYNGEE. This CDR3 contains 18 residues. V was clipped by 1 base and J by 0 bases; unmatched bases: 7.

The rearrangement uses TRBV10-3 and TRBJ1-1; TRBD1 matches at 10 bases. The V gene end was trimmed by 0 bases and the J gene end by 5 bases; junction bases not matched to a gene: 6. The CDR3 covers 16 residues. The V gene's germline CDR1 is ENHRY and CDR2 SYGVKD. The chain's CDR3 is CAISESRTGGGTEAFF. The CDR3 nucleotides are TGTGCCATCAGTGAGTCCCGGACAGGGGGGGGAACTGAAGCTTTCTTT.

This sequence joins TRBV7-2 and TRBJ2-3; 12 positions match TRBD2. CDR3 size: 15 residues. The V segment lost 6 bases and the J segment 4 bases; nucleotides outside the gene matches: 5. Germline lookup yields CDR1 SGHTA and CDR2 FQGNSA. The CDR3, as DNA: TGTGCCAGCAGGCGGGCTAGCGGGGGGGCAGATACGCAGTATTTT. Translated: CASRRASGGADTQYF.

This chain connects TRBV7-3 to TRBJ2-3; 8 bases line up with TRBD2. Germline values: CDR1 SGHTA, CDR2 FQGTGA. CDR3 length equals 14 residues. The trim removed 2 bases at V and 3 bases at J, leaving 1 base unmatched. The CDR3 coding sequence is TGTGCCAGCAGCTTAGCGGGAGGTACAGATACGCAGTATTTT. Its translation is CASSLAGGTDTQYF.

This chain connects TRBV5-1 to TRBJ1-2; 7 bases match TRBD1. Germline-derived CDR1 and CDR2 are SGHRS and YFSETQ. This CDR3 has 14 amino acids. Trimming at V came to 4 bases and at J to 7 bases, leaving 10 bases not matched to a gene. The CDR3 reads CASSQGQLFSGYTF. The CDR3 bases are TGCGCCAGCAGCCAGGGACAGCTCTTCTCTGGCTACACCTTC.

V gene TRBV19 combines with J gene TRBJ1-1; perhaps TRBD1 as D (6 bases). The germline CDR1 and CDR2 sequences are LNHDA and SQIVND (reference sequence). The V end was cut by 4 bases, the J end by 6 bases, with 15 bases between. This CDR3 comprises 14 residues. CDR3 sequence (DNA): TGTGCCAGTAGTACTCAAGGGGGAAGCGCTGAAGCTTTCTTT. It specifies CASSTQGGSAEAFF. Supplemented by reference TRBV19 and TRBJ1-1, the full variable domain reads DGGITQSPKYLFRKEGQNVTLSCEQNLNHDAMYWYRQDPGQGLRLIYYSQIVNDFQKGDIAEGYSVSREKKESFPLTVTSAQKNPTAFYLCASSTQGGSAEAFFGQGTRLTVV.

The rearrangement joins TRBV5-1 to TRBJ2-5; TRBD1 agrees at 9 bases. Per germline, CDR1 SGHRS and CDR2 YFSETQ. This CDR3 has 15 residues. J lost 2 bases, V lost 4 bases, and 6 bases had no gene match. The CDR3 loop is CASSLGQGQQETQYF. Written as DNA, the CDR3 is TGCGCCAGCAGCCTGGGACAGGGACAGCAAGAGACCCAGTACTTC.

The rearrangement joins TRBV4-2 to TRBJ1-5; no definite D call. Germline assignment: CDR1 LGHNA and CDR2 YNFKEQ. V was pared by 0 bases and J by 5 bases, with 11 bases between. The CDR3 loop spans 15 amino acids. Here the CDR3 reads CASSQDVDGDQPQHF. CDR3 in DNA: TGTGCCAGCAGCCAAGACGTGGACGGGGATCAGCCCCAGCATTTT.

This clone was counted many times. The chain has TRBV14 and TRBJ2-3, with 7 bases aligning to TRBD1. The germline V gene has CDR1 SGHDN and CDR2 FVKESK. V shed 2 bases and J 0 bases; nucleotides not matched to a gene: 5. The CDR3 sequence is 16 residues long. CDR3 region: CASSQLQGISTDTQYF. CDR3 in DNA: TGTGCCAGCAGCCAACTACAGGGGATTAGCACAGATACGCAGTATTTT.

This clone was counted only a few times. The gene calls are TRBV29-1 and TRBJ1-1, with 9 bases matching TRBD1. CDR1 and CDR2 from the germline V gene are SQVTM and ANQGSEA. V was pared by 6 bases and J by 1 base, with 6 bases of the junction left unmatched. This CDR3 spans 14 amino acids. In DNA, the CDR3 is TGCAGCGTGCTTACAGGGGGCCCGAACACTGAAGCTTTCTTT. Protein product: CSVLTGGPNTEAFF.

V is TRBV29-1 and J is TRBJ2-3; TRBD1 matches at 7 bases. The CDR3 covers 13 residues. Germline CDR1 is SQVTM and CDR2 is ANQGSEA. After removal of 4 bases from V and 3 bases from J, the junction contained 4 bases not matched to a gene. The CDR3 sequence is CSVAFRGTDTQYF. The DNA of the CDR3 is TGCAGCGTTGCTTTCAGGGGGACAGATACGCAGTATTTT.

In nucleotides, the CDR3 is TGTGCCTGGAGCAGCCCAGGGGGCGGCTATGGCTACACCTTC. It encodes CAWSSPGGGYGYTF. This chain connects TRBV30 to TRBJ1-2; 8 bases match TRBD1. Germline loops: CDR1 GTSNPN, CDR2 SVGIG (reference sequence). The CDR3 consists of 14 residues. The V and J ends lost 3 bases and 4 bases, in that order; junction bases with no gene match: 7.

This clone was seen a handful of times. V and J are TRBV18 and TRBJ1-1; tentative D call: TRBD1 (5 bases). V was shortened by 0 bases and J by 5 bases, with 19 bases between the two germline ends. There are 17 residues in the CDR3. CDR1 is KGHSH and CDR2 is LQKENI in the germline V gene. The CDR3, as DNA: TGTGCCAGCTCACCACCGACGCGTTTCAGGGCGAAAACTGAAGCTTTCTTT. Its translation is CASSPPTRFRAKTEAFF.

This chain joins TRBV23-1 and TRBJ1-6, with 7 positions matching TRBD1. TRBV23-1 is sorted into the ORF group, with uncertain function. The CDR3 consists of 15 residues. The trim removed 0 bases at V and 7 bases at J, leaving 3 bases unmatched. For the CDR3, the DNA is TGCGCCAGCAGTCAATCGTCAGGGGGGAATTCACCCCTCCACTTT. Its translation: CASSQSSGGNSPLHF.

This chain uses TRBV19 with TRBJ2-5, with D hard to call. Germline loops: CDR1 LNHDA, CDR2 SQIVND (reference sequence). This CDR3 has 10 residues. V was shortened by 9 bases and J by 5 bases, with 7 bases between the two germline ends. The CDR3 DNA reads as TGTGCCAGCCCAGTCGAGACCCAGTACTTC. Its protein product is CASPVETQYF.

The sample holds a few counts of this clone. This chain joins TRBV30 and TRBJ2-7, with 15 bases identical to TRBD2. The V gene end was trimmed by 4 bases and the J gene end by 6 bases; junction bases not matched to a gene: 10. This CDR3 has 16 amino acids. Looked up from germline, CDR1 is GTSNPN and CDR2 is SVGIG (reference sequence). The CDR3 nucleotides are TGTGCCTGGACTTCAAAGGGACTAGCGGGAGGAGGCGAGCAGTACTTC. Protein sequence: CAWTSKGLAGGGEQYF.

V and J are TRBV5-1 and TRBJ1-2, with 11 positions matching TRBD1. The germline CDR1 and CDR2 sequences are SGHRS and YFSETQ. V shed 4 bases and J 6 bases; nucleotides not matched to a gene: 11. CDR3 length: 16 residues. The CDR3 spells CASSSTVGTGGHGYTF. The DNA of the CDR3 is TGCGCCAGCAGCAGTACGGTGGGGACAGGGGGACATGGCTACACCTTC. The full variable domain, its missing parts supplied by reference TRBV5-1 and TRBJ1-2, is KAGVTQTPRYLIKTRGQQVTLSCSPISGHRSVSWYQQTPGQGLQFLFEYFSETQRNKGNFPGRFSGRQFSNSRSEMNVSTLELGDSALYLCASSSTVGTGGHGYTFGSGTRLTVV.

This chain connects TRBV6-2 or TRBV6-3 to TRBJ1-6; D might be TRBD1 (5 bases). CDR3 length: 16 amino acids. V lost 0 bases to trimming and J lost 8 bases, with 14 bases between them. Germline CDR1 reads MNHEY; CDR2 reads SVGEGT. CDR3 protein: CASSYSRLRADSPLHF. The CDR3 region has the DNA TGTGCCAGCAGTTACTCGAGGCTCAGGGCTGATTCACCCCTCCACTTT.

V gene TRBV18 combines with J gene TRBJ2-5; D not certain. V lost 3 bases, J lost 4 bases, and 9 bases lay in between. This CDR3 is built from 13 residues. Germline values: CDR1 KGHSH, CDR2 LQKENI. The CDR3 here is CASSPGSTETQYF. In DNA form, the CDR3 reads TGTGCCAGCTCACCGGGCAGTACAGAGACCCAGTACTTC.

This clone appeared a single time. The genes are TRBV3-1 (or the pseudogene TRBV3-2) and TRBJ2-7; D is ambiguous. Germline CDR1 and CDR2: LGHDT and YNNKEL (reference sequence). Trimming removed 1 base at V and 7 bases at J, with 14 bases between. CDR3 size: 14 residues. CDR3 coding DNA: TGTGCCAGCAGCCAAGGCGTAAACCGTATGGAGCAGTACTTC. The encoded protein is CASSQGVNRMEQYF.

J is TRBJ1-2 and V is TRBV19, with D maybe TRBD1 (5 bases). V gave up 11 bases and J gave up 1 base, with 8 bases separating them. Germline CDR1 LNHDA, CDR2 SQIVND (reference sequence). The length of the CDR3 is 11 residues. This CDR3 is CAAGFNYGYTF. The CDR3 region has the DNA TGTGCCGCAGGGTTTAACTATGGCTACACCTTC.

This chain uses TRBV7-2 with TRBJ2-5; 7 nucleotides agree with TRBD2. V was clipped by 1 base and J by 5 bases; unmatched bases: 7. CDR1 SGHTA and CDR2 FQGNSA come from the germline V gene. This CDR3 comprises 15 residues. The CDR3 DNA sequence: TGTGCCAGCAGCTTAGTGGGCGGGGGAGCGGAGACCCAGTACTTC. Translation gives CASSLVGGGAETQYF.

The sample holds one count of this clone. CDR3 region: CASSFLLPGHLQGNYGYTF. CDR3 DNA sequence: TGTGCCAGCAGTTTTCTCCTCCCGGGACATCTGCAGGGGAACTATGGCTACACCTTC. The chain is built from TRBV6-2 or TRBV6-3 and TRBJ1-2; D possibly corresponds to TRBD1 (6 bases). V lost 4 bases and J 2 bases, leaving 26 bases between the germline ends. The CDR3 has 19 residues. Germline CDR1 MNHEY, CDR2 SVGEGT.